Listed here are 31 T cell receptor beta chains from one sample, sequenced in a study of blood T cells in healthy people across ages. Alongside a J-beta primer mix, a sample-barcoded 5' primer served in a second PCR lasting about 6 to 11 cycles. MiXCR, applied by TCRdb to the 5' RACE reads, yields one record per CDR3 protein. In the table there are roughly 640,000 distinct CDR3 sequences, under 30% of which are singletons. The sample comprised blood. The receptors were gathered from a woman of 80 years or more in good health.

This clonotype appeared a few times. This chain links TRBV6-1 with TRBJ1-4, with D tentatively TRBD1 (5 bases). The V and J ends lost 4 bases and 10 bases respectively, with 16 bases between them. This CDR3 contains 14 residues. From germline, CDR1 is MNHNS and CDR2 SASEGT. The CDR3 spells CASSGASGRGKLFF. CDR3 coding DNA: TGTGCCAGCAGTGGGGCCTCAGGGCGCGGAAAACTGTTTTTT.

This clonotype was picked up many times. The chain employs TRBV20-1 and TRBJ2-3; 8 bases match TRBD1. This CDR3 spans 14 amino acids. V was pared by 5 bases and J by 1 base, with 5 bases of the junction left unmatched. Per germline, CDR1 DFQATT and CDR2 SNEGSKA (reference sequence). CDR3 in amino acids: CSAPTGDRTDTQYF. As DNA, the CDR3 is TGCAGTGCTCCGACAGGGGATCGCACAGATACGCAGTATTTT.

This clonotype was observed at least ten times. The chain combines TRBV11-2 with TRBJ1-6, with a possible D match to TRBD1 (5 bases). V lost 5 bases to trimming and J lost 10 bases, with 18 bases between them. The CDR3 length is 15 residues. Germline-derived CDR1 and CDR2 are SGHAT and FQNNGV. The chain's CDR3 is CASSVGTANGSPLHF. In DNA, the CDR3 is TGTGCCAGCAGCGTGGGGACGGCAAATGGGTCACCCCTCCACTTT. Full variable domain (outside the CDR3, taken from reference TRBV11-2 and TRBJ1-6): EAGVAQSPRYKIIEKRQSVAFWCNPISGHATLYWYQQILGQGPKLLIQFQNNGVVDDSQLPKDRFSAERLKGVDSTLKIQPAKLEDSAVYLCASSVGTANGSPLHFGNGTRLTVT.

Concerning this clonotype: Since a much larger clone is just one base distant, this may be a read error. This chain connects TRBV5-1 to TRBJ2-1; 8 positions match TRBD2. CDR1 SGHRS and CDR2 YFSETQ come from the germline V gene. The CDR3 totals 16 residues. Unmatched junction bases numbered 8, after V lost 4 bases and J lost 2 bases. The CDR3, as DNA: TGCGCCAGCAGCGTGGCCGGGGGGGCAACCTACAATGAGCAGTTCTTC. Translating it yields CASSVAGGATYNEQFF. Together with reference TRBV5-1 and TRBJ2-1, the CDR3 gives the full variable domain: KAGVTQTPRYLIKTRGQQVTLSCSPISGHRSVSWYQQTPGQGLQFLFEYFSETQRNKGNFPGRFSGRQFSNSRSEMNVSTLELGDSALYLCASSVAGGATYNEQFFGPGTRLTVL.

V is TRBV5-1 and J is TRBJ2-2; the D is unclear. CDR3 size: 14 residues. Trimming shortened V by 1 base and J by 1 base, and 5 bases separated the two germline ends. Germline assignment: CDR1 SGHRS and CDR2 YFSETQ. CDR3 bases: TGCGCCAGCAGCTTGTGGCAGAACACCGGGGAGCTGTTTTTT. As protein: CASSLWQNTGELFF. The entire variable domain, with the rest obtained from reference TRBV5-1 and TRBJ2-2, is as follows: KAGVTQTPRYLIKTRGQQVTLSCSPISGHRSVSWYQQTPGQGLQFLFEYFSETQRNKGNFPGRFSGRQFSNSRSEMNVSTLELGDSALYLCASSLWQNTGELFFGEGSRLTVL.

In nucleotides, the CDR3 is TGCGCCAGCAGCTTAGAGAAGACCCAGTACTTC. It yields the protein CASSLEKTQYF. The chain combines TRBV5-1 with TRBJ2-5, with unresolved D. CDR3 length equals 11 residues. Trimming cost V 2 bases and J 6 bases, with 5 bases left between them. From germline, CDR1 is SGHRS and CDR2 YFSETQ.

The J gene is TRBJ1-2, the V gene TRBV18, with 7 bases identical to TRBD1. The CDR3 has 14 amino acids. Losses at the gene ends were 8 bases for V and 7 bases for J; bases not matched to a gene: 13. CDR1 is KGHSH, CDR2 LQKENI, per germline. CDR3 nucleotides: TGTGCCAGCGCCCAGGGGGGAAACCTACGTGGCTACACCTTC. It encodes CASAQGGNLRGYTF.

The table lists this clonotype with many counts. The chain is built from TRBV5-6 and TRBJ2-5; 8 bases fit TRBD2. CDR1 and CDR2 (germline): SGHDT, YYEEEE. This CDR3 contains 15 residues. The V segment lost 5 bases and the J segment 2 bases; nucleotides outside the gene matches: 8. The CDR3 DNA is TGTGCCAGCAGACGAACCGGGGGGGTTCAAGAGACCCAGTACTTC. This translates into CASRRTGGVQETQYF.

As for this clonotype: A clone one base away is much larger, so this may be a read error. The V gene is TRBV7-9, the J gene TRBJ2-7; TRBD2 matches 7 bases. Germline V CDR1 and CDR2: SEHNR, FQNEAQ (reference sequence). V was clipped by 1 base and J by 7 bases; unmatched bases: 16. The CDR3 is 17 amino acids. In DNA form, the CDR3 reads TGTGCCAGCAGCTTAGGAGGCGCGGCAGGAGCGGGGAATGAGCAGTACTTC. Amino acids: CASSLGGAAGAGNEQYF.

This clonotype has more than one count but fewer than ten. This chain connects TRBV15 to TRBJ2-1, with 9 bases matching TRBD1. The DNA end is more similar to TRBJ2-7, so the J call may be wrong. CDR3 length: 17 residues. CDR1 is LNHNV and CDR2 is YYDKDF in the germline V gene (reference sequence). The CDR3 reads CATSRHHTGGSYNEQYF. CDR3 coding DNA: TGTGCCACCAGCAGACACCATACAGGGGGCTCCTACAATGAGCAGTACTTC.

Ten or more counts support this clonotype. This chain uses TRBV20-1 with TRBJ1-2; tentative D call: TRBD1 (5 bases). Germline loops: CDR1 DFQATT, CDR2 SNEGSKA (reference sequence). Trimming took 3 bases from V and 7 from J, leaving 9 bases between them. The CDR3 runs to 11 residues. The chain's CDR3 is CSASFRAGYTF. In DNA form, the CDR3 reads TGCAGTGCTAGTTTCAGGGCTGGCTACACCTTC.

This clonotype was counted at least ten times. The chain has TRBV6-2 or TRBV6-3 and TRBJ2-5, with D perhaps matching TRBD1 (5 bases). Trimming shortened V by 5 bases and J by 9 bases, and 16 bases separated the two germline ends. Germline CDR1 and CDR2: MNHEY and SVGEGT. This CDR3 is built from 13 residues. CDR3 region: CASSPTHGRAQYF. The CDR3 coding sequence is TGTGCCAGCAGTCCGACCCACGGCAGGGCCCAGTACTTC.

CDR3 loop: CSVTVSSYNEQFF. For the CDR3, the DNA is TGCAGTGTCACGGTGAGCTCCTACAATGAGCAGTTCTTC. This chain uses TRBV20-1 with TRBJ2-1; no definite D call. The germline CDR1 and CDR2 sequences are DFQATT and SNEGSKA (reference sequence). Between the trimmed V and J ends, which lost 7 bases and 0 bases, there was a span of 10 bases. This CDR3 is 13 amino acids long.

This clonotype showed up many times. Since a much larger clone is just one base distant, this may be a read error. The chain recombines TRBV30 with TRBJ2-6; TRBD1 might be the D (6 bases). CDR3 length: 13 residues. Germline V CDR1 and CDR2: GTSNPN, SVGIG (reference sequence). CDR3 nucleotides: TGTGCCTGCCAGGGGTATGGGGCCAACGTCCGGACTTTC. It encodes CACQGYGANVRTF.

This clonotype was recorded many times. This chain links TRBV20-1 with TRBJ2-3; 7 bases are a match to TRBD2. The trim removed 4 bases at V and 0 bases at J, leaving 10 bases unmatched. This CDR3 has 16 residues. Looked up from germline, CDR1 is DFQATT and CDR2 is SNEGSKA (reference sequence). Written as DNA, the CDR3 is TGCAGTGCTACCCTTTTAGCCGGGGGGAGCACAGATACGCAGTATTTT. This gives the protein CSATLLAGGSTDTQYF.

V and J are TRBV7-8 and TRBJ2-1; perhaps TRBD2 as D (5 bases). Trimming shortened V by 2 bases and J by 10 bases, and 15 bases separated the two germline ends. CDR3 size: 14 residues. In germline, CDR1 is SGHVS, CDR2 FQNEAQ. The chain's CDR3 is CASSLMDGSWEQFF. The CDR3, as DNA: TGTGCCAGCAGCTTAATGGATGGGAGCTGGGAGCAGTTCTTC.

Ten or more counts support this clonotype. This rearrangement joins TRBV5-8 to TRBJ2-5; 8 nucleotides agree with TRBD2. The CDR3 spans 16 residues. The V gene's germline CDR1 is SGHTS and CDR2 YDEGEE. The V and J ends lost 0 bases and 2 bases, in that order; junction bases with no gene match: 6. CDR3 nucleotides: TGTGCCAGCAGCTTGGTTCTAGCGGGTTGGCAAGAGACCCAGTACTTC. Encoded protein: CASSLVLAGWQETQYF.

This clonotype appeared a few times. V is TRBV5-1 and J is TRBJ2-2, with TRBD2 identical over 14 bases. Losses at the gene ends were 4 bases for V and 8 bases for J; bases not matched to a gene: 16. The length of the CDR3 is 19 residues. In germline, CDR1 is SGHRS, CDR2 YFSETQ. The CDR3 loop is CASSIGTSGGQNYIGELFF. In DNA, the CDR3 is TGCGCCAGCAGCATCGGGACTAGCGGGGGCCAAAACTACATAGGGGAGCTGTTTTTT.

This clonotype appeared many times. Since a much larger clone is just one base distant, this may be a read error. The J gene is TRBJ2-5, the V gene TRBV10-3, with D possibly TRBD2 on 7 matching bases. The germline V and J ends were trimmed by 4 bases and 2 bases, with 14 bases remaining between them. In germline, CDR1 is ENHRY, CDR2 SYGVKD. The CDR3 is 15 amino acids. CDR3 loop: CAISVGGGVQETQYF. The CDR3 DNA reads TGTGCCATCAGTGTTGGGGGGGGCGTACAAGAGACCCAGTACTTC.

This clonotype was counted many times. The genes are TRBV5-1 and TRBJ2-7; D is ambiguous. V shed 0 bases and J shed 1 base, with 20 bases lying between them. Germline CDR1 SGHRS, CDR2 YFSETQ. The CDR3 extends over 18 amino acids. CDR3 nucleotides: TGCGCCAGCAGCTTGGTCGGTGTGTCCGGACCTGGATCCTACGAGCAGTACTTC. This gives the protein CASSLVGVSGPGSYEQYF.

Ten or more counts support this clonotype. The chain carries TRBV2 and TRBJ2-7; the D gene is possibly TRBD1 (5 bases). The germline V gene encodes CDR1 SNHLY and CDR2 FYNNEI. CDR3 length equals 14 residues. V shed 8 bases and J shed 0 bases, with 14 bases lying between them. CDR3 residues: CASETALSSYEQYF. The CDR3 region has the DNA TGTGCCAGCGAGACAGCCTTAAGCTCCTACGAGCAGTACTTC.

The chain uses TRBV14 and TRBJ1-5; the D gene is possibly TRBD1 (6 bases). Germline CDR1 SGHDN, CDR2 FVKESK. Trimming took 4 bases from V and 0 from J, leaving 16 bases between them. CDR3 size: 17 residues. The CDR3 sequence is CASSRNMDSYSNQPQHF. CDR3 coding DNA: TGTGCCAGCAGCCGAAACATGGACAGCTATAGCAATCAGCCCCAGCATTTT.

As to this clonotype: A much larger clone differs by one base, so this may be a read error. The chain has TRBV7-3 and TRBJ2-3; D possibly uses TRBD1 or TRBD2 (5 bases each). The germline V gene has CDR1 SGHTA and CDR2 FQGTGA. The CDR3 runs 17 residues. DNA of the CDR3: TGTGCCAGCAGCTTTGGGGAAGCGGAGCTCAGCACAGGTACGCAGTATTTT. It yields the protein CASSFGEAELSTGTQYF.

At least ten counts were recorded for this clonotype. The chain joins TRBV5-1 to TRBJ2-3; no clear D gene. The V gene lost 0 bases and the J gene lost 2 bases, with 10 bases spanning the gap. CDR1 and CDR2 from the germline V gene are SGHRS and YFSETQ. CDR3 length equals 15 residues. The CDR3 sequence: CASSLAPRLTDTQYF. In DNA, the CDR3 is TGCGCCAGCAGCTTGGCCCCCAGGCTCACAGATACGCAGTATTTT.

This clonotype came up a few times. The chain couples TRBV24-1 to TRBJ1-1; D may be TRBD1 (6 bases). V lost 12 bases and J lost 6, with 22 bases in between. Germline loops: CDR1 KGHDR, CDR2 SFDVKD. The CDR3 is 14 residues long. DNA of the CDR3: TGTGCCCCCTCAGGGACATACCAAGGGGCTGAAGCTTTCTTT. Translation gives CAPSGTYQGAEAFF.

In regard to this clonotype: Its ends do not fully match the called genes, so a read error is possible. J is TRBJ1-4 and V is TRBV5-6; D is undetermined. Germline V CDR1 and CDR2: SGHDT, YYEEEE. This CDR3 is built from 14 residues. The CDR3: CASSQRATNEELFF. In DNA, the CDR3 is TGTGCCAGCAGCCAACGAGCTACTAATGAAGAACTGTTTTTT. The entire variable domain, with the rest obtained from reference TRBV5-6 and TRBJ1-4, is as follows: DAGVTQSPTHLIKTRGQQVTLRCSPKSGHDTVSWYQQALGQGPQFIFQYYEEEERQRGNFPDRFSGHQFPNYSSELNVNALLLGDSALYLCASSQRATNEELFFGSGTQLSVL.

This clonotype came up many times. This chain links TRBV9 with TRBJ1-2; D perhaps matches TRBD1 (6 bases). The V gene lost 4 bases and the J gene lost 4 bases, with 11 bases spanning the gap. CDR3 length: 13 residues. Germline-derived CDR1 and CDR2 are SGDLS and YYNGEE. The CDR3 here is CASSPRDTYGYTF. Written as DNA, the CDR3 is TGTGCCAGCAGCCCGCGGGACACCTATGGCTACACCTTC.

V is TRBV4-2 and J is TRBJ1-5; 7 bases map to TRBD1. Trimming took 4 bases from V and 5 from J; bases not matched to a gene: 5. The CDR3 contains 14 residues. Germline V gene sequence: CDR1 LGHNA, CDR2 YNFKEQ. CDR3 sequence: CASSLTGSHQPQHF. The CDR3 coding sequence is TGTGCCAGCAGCCTGACAGGGTCCCATCAGCCCCAGCATTTT.

The CDR3 DNA reads TGTGCCAGCAGCTTCAGGGAGGGGACTGAAGCTTTCTTT. Protein sequence: CASSFREGTEAFF. The chain links TRBV7-9 to TRBJ1-1; D is perhaps TRBD1 (5 bases). Trimming stripped 3 bases from V and 5 bases from J, with 10 bases between. Per the germline V gene, CDR1 is SEHNR and CDR2 is FQNEAQ (reference sequence). This CDR3 has 13 amino acids.

In this sample, this clonotype turned up many times. The genes are TRBV5-1 and TRBJ2-1; D is ambiguous. Trimming left V 3 bases short and J 0 bases short, with 4 bases between. From germline, CDR1 is SGHRS and CDR2 YFSETQ. The CDR3 totals 13 residues. CDR3 residues: CASSYSSYNEQFF. In nucleotides, the CDR3 is TGCGCCAGCAGCTACAGCTCCTACAATGAGCAGTTCTTC.

The sample holds a few counts of this clonotype. This may arise from a read error, as a much more abundant clone is one base away. CDR3 loop: CASSFTGDPDNEQYF. CDR3 DNA: TGCGCCAGCTCCTTTACCGGGGACCCTGACAATGAGCAGTACTTC. This sequence joins TRBV5-1 and TRBJ2-5; the D call may be TRBD1 or TRBD2 (5 bases each). In germline, CDR1 is SGHRS, CDR2 YFSETQ. The CDR3 runs 15 residues. Trimming took 7 bases from V and 11 from J, leaving 27 bases between them.